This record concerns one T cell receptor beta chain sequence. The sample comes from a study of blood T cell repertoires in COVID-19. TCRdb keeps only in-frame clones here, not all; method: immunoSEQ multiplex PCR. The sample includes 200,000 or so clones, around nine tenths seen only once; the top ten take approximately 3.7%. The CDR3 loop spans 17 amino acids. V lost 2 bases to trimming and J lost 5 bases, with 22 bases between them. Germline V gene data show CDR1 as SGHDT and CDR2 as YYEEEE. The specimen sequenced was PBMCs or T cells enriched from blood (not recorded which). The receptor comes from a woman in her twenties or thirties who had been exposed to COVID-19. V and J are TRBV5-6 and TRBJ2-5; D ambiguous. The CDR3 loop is CASSFTFEQIFGETQYF. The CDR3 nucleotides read TGTGCCAGCAGCTTTACGTTCGAACAGATTTTTGGGGAGACCCAGTACTTC.